A selection of T cell receptor beta chains follows, all from one sample in a study of blood T cell repertoires in COVID-19. Method: immunoSEQ multiplex PCR; TCRdb's copy keeps in-frame clones and lacks some. The sample holds 55,000 to 80,000 clones, roughly 90% seen once. The source material was peripheral blood. Every receptor here comes from a woman aged 60 to 75 with acute or convalescent COVID-19. Both conserved end residues are part of each CDR3. D genes are given only for firm matches.

CDR3 DNA	CDR3 protein	J gene	D gene	V gene
TGTGCCAGCAGTGGAGGGACAGGGAGGGCTGAAGCTTTCTTT	CASSGGTGRAEAFF	TRBJ1-1	TRBD1	TRBV2
TGTGCCAGCAGCTTTGGACTATCATCCTCTGGAAACACCATATATTTT	CASSFGLSSSGNTIYF	TRBJ1-3	NA	TRBV11-2
TGTGCCAGCAGCCCCCCCGGCCCCGGGACATATAATTCACCCCTCCACTTT	CASSPPGPGTYNSPLHF	TRBJ1-6	NA	TRBV7-9
TGTGCCAGCAGCCCGTCGGGAAGGGCTGAAGCTTTCTTT	CASSPSGRAEAFF	TRBJ1-1	NA	TRBV5-4
TGTGCCAGCAGTTTCGGGTACTCTGGAAACACCATATATTTT	CASSFGYSGNTIYF	TRBJ1-3	NA	TRBV28
TGCGCCAGCAGTAGGACTGAGAATGAGCAGTTCTTC	CASSRTENEQFF	TRBJ2-1	NA	TRBV10-2
TGTGCCAGCAGTGAAGCGGAGAAAGTGAACACTGAAGCTTTCTTT	CASSEAEKVNTEAFF	TRBJ1-1	NA	TRBV6-1
TGTGCCAGCAGCCAAGAGGGACAGGGGCCCAAGGACACTGAAGCTTTCTTT	CASSQEGQGPKDTEAFF	TRBJ1-1	TRBD1	TRBV4-2
TGTGCCAGCAGCTTACAAAGGATCGACGGGAAAGCTTTCTTT	CASSLQRIDGKAFF	TRBJ1-1	NA	TRBV7-8
TGTGCCAGCATCCAGACAGGGGGCTATGGCTACACCTTC	CASIQTGGYGYTF	TRBJ1-2	TRBD1	TRBV28
TGCGCCAGCAGCCCGTTCGGGACTAGCGGAAGTAGGGAGCTGTTTTTT	CASSPFGTSGSRELFF	TRBJ2-2	TRBD2	TRBV4-1
TGTGCCACCAGTGATCCCTCCAACCCTACCTATGGCTACACCTTC	CATSDPSNPTYGYTF	TRBJ1-2	NA	TRBV24-1
TGTGCCTGGACCCCAAGGGGGACCAGCAGGGGAGAGACCCAGTACTTC	CAWTPRGTSRGETQYF	TRBJ2-5	NA	TRBV30
TGTGCCAGTAGTATTGGAGGCAGCAATCAGCCCCAGCATTTT	CASSIGGSNQPQHF	TRBJ1-5	NA	TRBV19